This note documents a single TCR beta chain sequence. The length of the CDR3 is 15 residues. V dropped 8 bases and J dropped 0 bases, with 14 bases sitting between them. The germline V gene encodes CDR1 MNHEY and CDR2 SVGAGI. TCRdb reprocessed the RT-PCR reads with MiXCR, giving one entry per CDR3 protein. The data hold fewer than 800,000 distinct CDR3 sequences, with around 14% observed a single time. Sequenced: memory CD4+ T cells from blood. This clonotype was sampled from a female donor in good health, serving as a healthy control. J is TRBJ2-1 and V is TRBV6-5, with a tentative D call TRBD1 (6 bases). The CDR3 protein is CASWSGQSSYNEQFF. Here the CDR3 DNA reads TGTGCCAGCTGGAGTGGACAGAGCTCCTACAATGAGCAGTTCTTC.